The 22 T cell receptor beta chains listed next were all sequenced from one sample in a study of blood T cell repertoires in COVID-19. Clones were read by immunoSEQ multiplex PCR, and TCRdb kept only the in-frame ones, dropping some. The sample consists of hundreds of thousands of clones, under 90% of them appearing once. Sequencing was carried out using PBMCs or T cells enriched from blood (not recorded which). These receptors all stem from a man aged 35 to 55 who had recovered from COVID-19.

The chain joins TRBV6-5 to TRBJ1-1; a weak D match, TRBD1 (6 bases). The CDR3 extends over 14 amino acids. Germline V lookup: CDR1 MNHEY, CDR2 SVGAGI. Trimming removed 8 bases from V and 0 bases from J, with 13 bases in between. CDR3 protein: CASHPTGLNTEAFF. The CDR3 DNA reads TGTGCCAGCCATCCTACAGGGTTGAACACTGAAGCTTTCTTT.

The V and J genes are TRBV28 and TRBJ2-1, with 8 bases matching TRBD2. CDR1 and CDR2 from the germline V gene are MDHEN and SYDVKM. V lost 7 bases to trimming and J lost 10 bases; unmatched junction nucleotides: 15. This CDR3 has 15 residues. The CDR3 DNA reads as TGTGCCAGCAACCGACCCCCTAGCGGGTTGTTGGAGCAGTTCTTC. Amino acids: CASNRPPSGLLEQFF.

This clone appeared a single time. This chain uses TRBV28 with TRBJ1-4, with D maybe TRBD1 (6 bases). V lost 6 bases and J lost 10, with 15 bases in between. Germline assignment: CDR1 MDHEN and CDR2 SYDVKM. The CDR3 is 13 amino acids. This chain's CDR3 is CASRDRADGKLFF. The CDR3 DNA is TGTGCCAGCAGGGACAGAGCTGACGGAAAACTGTTTTTT.

V and J are TRBV6-4 and TRBJ2-1; 8 bases are shared with TRBD2. Per germline, CDR1 MRHNA and CDR2 SNTAGT. Trimming took 6 bases from V and 2 from J; bases not matched to a gene: 6. CDR3 length equals 15 residues. The CDR3 bases are TGTGCCAGCAGGAACTTAGCGGGGCCCTACAATGAGCAGTTCTTC. It encodes CASRNLAGPYNEQFF.

V and J are TRBV2 and TRBJ2-7; 11 bases map to TRBD2. Trimming cost V 6 bases and J 2 bases; bases outside gene matches: 6. Germline V CDR1 and CDR2: SNHLY, FYNNEI. The CDR3 covers 15 residues. CDR3 in DNA: TGTGCCAGCAGGCCGGGACTAGCGGAGACCTACGAGCAGTACTTC. Encoded protein: CASRPGLAETYEQYF.

V is TRBV19 and J is TRBJ2-5; D is perhaps TRBD1 (5 bases). Germline CDR1 reads LNHDA; CDR2 reads SQIVND (reference sequence). V lost 2 bases to trimming and J lost 7 bases, with 17 bases between them. This CDR3 has 15 amino acids. The CDR3 sequence: CASSIILTVQGTQYF. CDR3 in DNA: TGTGCCAGTAGTATAATTTTAACAGTCCAGGGGACCCAGTACTTC.

This chain uses TRBV5-4 with TRBJ1-6; 11 bases fit TRBD1. Unmatched junction bases numbered 5, after V lost 4 bases and J lost 5 bases. The CDR3 covers 16 residues. Germline V gives CDR1 SGHNT, CDR2 YYREEE (reference sequence). The CDR3 spells CASSQPGQGDNSPLHF. The CDR3 DNA is TGTGCCAGCAGCCAGCCGGGACAGGGGGATAATTCACCCCTCCACTTT.

V gene TRBV5-6 combines with J gene TRBJ2-5, with D possibly being TRBD2 (6 bases). In germline, CDR1 is SGHDT, CDR2 YYEEEE. This CDR3 spans 17 amino acids. V gave up 1 base and J gave up 5 bases, with 21 bases separating them. Here the CDR3 DNA reads TGTGCCAGCAGCTTGTTAGCGACTAGGGTGGTCCGGGAGACCCAGTACTTC. It specifies CASSLLATRVVRETQYF.

This chain uses TRBV12-3 or TRBV12-4 with TRBJ1-5; 8 nucleotides align to TRBD1. With 6 bases clipped from V and 7 bases from J, the junction kept 5 bases outside the gene matches. The CDR3 totals 13 residues. The CDR3, as DNA: TGTGCCAGCAGCTCAACAGGGGGGCAGCCCCAGCATTTT. It yields the protein CASSSTGGQPQHF.

J is TRBJ2-7 and V is TRBV5-4; 10 bases match TRBD1. The CDR3 length is 13 residues. Unmatched junction bases numbered 6, after V lost 7 bases and J lost 5 bases. CDR1 SGHNT and CDR2 YYREEE come from the germline V gene (reference sequence). CDR3 nucleotides: TGTGCCAGCGGGACAGGGGTTGGCAACGAGCAGTACTTC. This sequence encodes CASGTGVGNEQYF.

The chain couples TRBV6-5 to TRBJ2-7; D possibly corresponds to TRBD1 (6 bases). The V gene lost 0 bases and the J gene lost 4 bases, with 10 bases spanning the gap. Germline V gives CDR1 MNHEY, CDR2 SVGAGI. The CDR3 totals 14 residues. CDR3 bases: TGTGCCAGCAGTTACTCGCGGACAGTGTACGAGCAGTACTTC. It translates to CASSYSRTVYEQYF.

The J gene is TRBJ2-3, the V gene TRBV29-1, with TRBD2 identical over 8 bases. The CDR3 runs to 16 residues. Germline values: CDR1 SQVTM, CDR2 ANQGSEA. J lost 0 bases, V lost 0 bases, and 5 bases had no gene match. CDR3 DNA sequence: TGCAGCGTTGAAGAGGGGCGGGGGGCCAGCACAGATACGCAGTATTTT. Translated, it gives CSVEEGRGASTDTQYF.

The rearrangement joins TRBV19 to TRBJ1-5; the D is unclear. V shed 6 bases and J shed 2 bases, with 14 bases lying between them. The CDR3 loop spans 15 amino acids. Germline V CDR1 and CDR2: LNHDA, SQIVND (reference sequence). The CDR3 DNA reads as TGTGCCAGTAGAGGAGCCTACCGGGGCAATCAGCCCCAGCATTTT. Protein sequence: CASRGAYRGNQPQHF. Full variable domain (rest looked up from reference TRBV19 and TRBJ1-5): DGGITQSPKYLFRKEGQNVTLSCEQNLNHDAMYWYRQDPGQGLRLIYYSQIVNDFQKGDIAEGYSVSREKKESFPLTVTSAQKNPTAFYLCASRGAYRGNQPQHFGDGTRLSIL.

This clone was detected once. V gene TRBV7-9 combines with J gene TRBJ2-3, with no clear D. This CDR3 comprises 14 residues. Trimming removed 3 bases at V and 3 bases at J, with 10 bases between. The V gene's germline CDR1 is SEHNR and CDR2 FQNEAQ (reference sequence). The CDR3 nucleotides read TGTGCCAGCAGCTTGTCCCTCGGGACAGATACGCAGTATTTT. It translates to CASSLSLGTDTQYF.

The V gene is TRBV6-4, the J gene TRBJ1-1; the match to TRBD1 covers 9 bases. Germline loops: CDR1 MRHNA, CDR2 SNTAGT. The CDR3 spans 13 residues. The ends lost 4 bases at V and 12 bases at J; junction bases unmatched: 9. DNA for the CDR3: TGTGCCAGCAGTGCAGCACAGGGGGCAACAACTTTCTTT. This sequence encodes CASSAAQGATTFF.

This clone was counted ten times or more. V is TRBV3-1 (or the pseudogene TRBV3-2) and J is TRBJ2-3, with 8 nucleotides matching TRBD2. V shed 3 bases, J shed 5 bases, and the junction held 7 bases outside the gene matches. The CDR3 spans 15 residues. Germline V CDR1 and CDR2: LGHDT, YNNKEL (reference sequence). The CDR3 nucleotides are TGTGCCAGCAGCCACCTCACGACTAGCGTAGATACGCAGTATTTT. Protein: CASSHLTTSVDTQYF.

In DNA form, the CDR3 reads TGTGCCTGGAGATGGCCCGGACTAGCGGGGGGGGAGCAGTTCTTC. Encoded protein: CAWRWPGLAGGEQFF. This chain uses TRBV30 with TRBJ2-1; 15 nucleotides match TRBD2. V shed 3 bases, J shed 10 bases, and the junction held 7 bases outside the gene matches. Germline CDR1 reads GTSNPN; CDR2 reads SVGIG (reference sequence). CDR3 length: 15 amino acids.

This clone was recorded a few times. The V call is TRBV7-9, the J call TRBJ1-1; D uncertain. Between the trimmed V and J ends, which lost 1 base and 6 bases, there was a span of 12 bases. The CDR3 sequence is 14 residues long. Germline loops: CDR1 SEHNR, CDR2 FQNEAQ (reference sequence). CDR3 coding DNA: TGTGCCAGCAGCTTAGGTTACGGGGAGGCTGAAGCTTTCTTT. Translated, it gives CASSLGYGEAEAFF.

Worth noting for this clone: The same CDR3 is also encoded by other DNA sequences in this sample. The V call is TRBV30, the J call TRBJ2-7; D call uncertain. This CDR3 is built from 11 residues. CDR1 is GTSNPN, CDR2 SVGIG, per germline (reference sequence). Trimming removed 0 bases at V and 4 bases at J, with 4 bases between. The chain's CDR3 is CAWSVSYEQYF. CDR3 bases: TGTGCCTGGAGTGTCTCTTACGAGCAGTACTTC.

The V and J genes are TRBV4-3 and TRBJ1-2; 9 bases match TRBD1. Trimming took 0 bases from V and 0 from J; bases not matched to a gene: 14. Germline V gene lookup returns CDR1 LGHNA and CDR2 YSLEER. The CDR3 covers 20 residues. The CDR3 coding sequence is TGCGCCAGCAGCCAAGAATATTCGGGACAGGGCGATTTTGCTAACTATGGCTACACCTTC. It is translated as CASSQEYSGQGDFANYGYTF.

This clone appeared a single time. The chain carries TRBV5-1 and TRBJ2-5; 12 nucleotides agree with TRBD2. Germline-derived CDR1 and CDR2 are SGHRS and YFSETQ. Losses at the gene ends were 0 bases for V and 5 bases for J; bases not matched to a gene: 5. CDR3 length: 16 residues. Here the CDR3 reads CASSLVGLAGGETQYF. CDR3 nucleotide sequence: TGCGCCAGCAGCTTGGTCGGGCTAGCGGGAGGGGAGACCCAGTACTTC.

The rearrangement links TRBV9 to TRBJ2-1, with a weak D call TRBD2 (6 bases). V was clipped by 0 bases and J by 8 bases, with 15 bases between them. Germline CDR1 SGDLS, CDR2 YYNGEE. The CDR3 runs to 15 residues. CDR3 coding DNA: TGTGCCAGCAGCGTAGCTCCTAGCGAGAGCGATGAGCAGTTCTTC. Protein: CASSVAPSESDEQFF.